These T cell receptor beta chains were read from a single sample in a study of CD8+CD57+ T cells in acquired aplastic anemia. TCRdb re-analysed the reads in MiXCR, keeping a single row per CDR3 protein. The sample shows around 230,000 distinct CDR3 sequences, over 60% of them seen only once. Sample: sorted CD4+, CD8+, or CD8+CD57+ T cells (not recorded which) from PBMCs. These receptor sequences come from a human donor in good health. The CDR3 runs from the conserved cysteine through the conserved F or W. D genes are given only for firm matches. Size tells how often a clone was seen (once, few, many) or the class of an expanded clone, and some rows leave it out.

many	TRBJ2-1	TRBV5-4	NA	TGTGCCAGCAGCTCTTGGGGGCCAAGCAATGAGCAGTTCTTC	CASSSWGPSNEQFF
NA	TRBJ1-1	TRBV29-1	NA	TGCAGCGTTGGGGGAGGGGGGAACACTGAAGCTTTCTTT	CSVGGGGNTEAFF
few	TRBJ1-6	TRBV2	TRBD1	TGTGCCAGCAGCGGAACAGGGGACAATTCACCCCTCCACTTT	CASSGTGDNSPLHF
NA	TRBJ1-2	TRBV15	NA	TGTGCCACCAGCAGAGACCCCGGGGCATATGGCTACACCTTC	CATSRDPGAYGYTF
once	TRBJ2-7	TRBV2	TRBD2	TGTGCCAGCAGCGTCGGACTAGCGGGACCCTACGAGCAGTACTTC	CASSVGLAGPYEQYF
NA	TRBJ2-1	TRBV7-9	NA	TGTGCCAGCAGCCTGGCCGGGAGCGTTAATGAGCAGTTCTTC	CASSLAGSVNEQFF
many	TRBJ1-2	TRBV13	NA	TGTGCCAGCCTCGTAAGGGGACAACTTAACTATGGCTACACCTTC	CASLVRGQLNYGYTF
many	TRBJ2-7	TRBV5-4	TRBD2	TGTGCCAGCAGCTTACGGGGGGGAGGCTACGAGCAGTACTTC	CASSLRGGGYEQYF
NA	TRBJ1-1	TRBV9	TRBD1	TGTGCCAGCAGCGTTGGGACAGCCTACACTGAAGCTTTCTTT	CASSVGTAYTEAFF
NA	TRBJ2-7	TRBV20-1	NA	TGCAGTGCCTGGAGGGCCTCACCCTCCTACGAGCAGTACTTC	CSAWRASPSYEQYF
NA	TRBJ1-1	TRBV20-1	NA	TGCAGTGCTACGAGGACGGTGAACACTGAAGCTTTCTTT	CSATRTVNTEAFF
many	TRBJ2-1	TRBV4-2	NA	TGTGCCAGCAGGCTTCGGGGCTCCTACAATGAGCAGTTCTTC	CASRLRGSYNEQFF
NA	TRBJ2-3	TRBV9	NA	TGTGCCAGCAGCCCCTCACAGGGATACACAGATACGCAGTATTTT	CASSPSQGYTDTQYF
once	TRBJ1-2	TRBV20-1	NA	TGCAGTGCTACAAGGGAGGTAATATTCTATGGCTACACCTTC	CSATREVIFYGYTF
many	TRBJ2-2	TRBV14	NA	TGTGCCAGCAGCCAACTTGGCGAATCAACCGGGGAGCTGTTTTTT	CASSQLGESTGELFF
few	TRBJ2-3	TRBV20-1	NA	TGCAGTGCTAGAGATCGAGATACGCAGTATTTT	CSARDRDTQYF
NA	TRBJ1-2	TRBV2	TRBD1	TGTGCCAGCAGTAAAGGGGGCGCTGGGGCAGTATATGGCTACACCTTC	CASSKGGAGAVYGYTF
NA	TRBJ2-2	TRBV7-9	TRBD2	TGTGCCAGCAGCCCCAAGCGGGGGGAGAACACCGGGGAGCTGTTTTTT	CASSPKRGENTGELFF